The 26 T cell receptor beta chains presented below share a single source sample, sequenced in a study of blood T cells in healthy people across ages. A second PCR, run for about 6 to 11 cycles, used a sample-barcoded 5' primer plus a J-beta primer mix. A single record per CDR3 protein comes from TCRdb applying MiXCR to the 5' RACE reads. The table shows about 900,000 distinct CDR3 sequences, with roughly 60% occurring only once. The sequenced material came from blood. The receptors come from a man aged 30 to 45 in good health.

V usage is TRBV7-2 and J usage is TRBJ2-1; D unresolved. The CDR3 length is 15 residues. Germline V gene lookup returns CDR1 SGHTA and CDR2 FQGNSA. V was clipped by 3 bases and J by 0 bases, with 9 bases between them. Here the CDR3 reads CASSLEQTSYNEQFF. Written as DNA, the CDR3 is TGTGCCAGCAGCTTGGAGCAGACCTCCTACAATGAGCAGTTCTTC.

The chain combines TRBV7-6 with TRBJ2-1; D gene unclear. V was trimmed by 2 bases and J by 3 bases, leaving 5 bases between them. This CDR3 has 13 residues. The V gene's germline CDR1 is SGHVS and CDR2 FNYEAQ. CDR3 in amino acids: CASSLQNYNEQFF. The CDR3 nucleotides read TGTGCCAGCAGCTTACAGAACTACAATGAGCAGTTCTTC.

The CDR3 spells CSVASGGAREQFF. The CDR3 nucleotides read TGCAGCGTTGCTAGCGGGGGGGCACGGGAGCAGTTCTTC. The rearrangement uses TRBV29-1 and TRBJ2-1; 12 nucleotides agree with TRBD2. The CDR3 extends over 13 amino acids. Germline CDR1 and CDR2: SQVTM and ANQGSEA. Losses at the gene ends were 4 bases for V and 10 bases for J; bases not matched to a gene: 5.

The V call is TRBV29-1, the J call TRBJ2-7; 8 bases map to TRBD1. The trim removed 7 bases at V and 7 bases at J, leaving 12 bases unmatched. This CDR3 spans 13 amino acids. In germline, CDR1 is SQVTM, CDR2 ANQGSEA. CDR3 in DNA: TGCAGCGCCTGGTCTGACAGGGGATCTGAGCAGTACTTC. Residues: CSAWSDRGSEQYF.

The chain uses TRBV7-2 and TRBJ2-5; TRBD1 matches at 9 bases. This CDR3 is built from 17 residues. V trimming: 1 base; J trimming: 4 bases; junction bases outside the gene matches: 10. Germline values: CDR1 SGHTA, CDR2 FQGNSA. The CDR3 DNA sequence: TGTGCCAGCAGCTTAGTGGCGGGACAGGGTCTTGGAGAGACCCAGTACTTC. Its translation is CASSLVAGQGLGETQYF.

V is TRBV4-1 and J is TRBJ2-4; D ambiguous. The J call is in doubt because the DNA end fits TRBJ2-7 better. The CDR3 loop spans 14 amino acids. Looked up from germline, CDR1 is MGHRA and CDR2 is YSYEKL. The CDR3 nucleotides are TGCGCCAGCAGCCGCCAAGCAGGCTCCTACGAGCAGTACTTC. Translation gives CASSRQAGSYEQYF.

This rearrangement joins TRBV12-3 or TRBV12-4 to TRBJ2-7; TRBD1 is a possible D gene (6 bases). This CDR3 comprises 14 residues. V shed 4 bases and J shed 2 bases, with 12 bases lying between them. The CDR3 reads CASSSRDITYEQYF. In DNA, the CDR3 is TGTGCCAGCAGTTCCCGGGACATCACCTACGAGCAGTACTTC.

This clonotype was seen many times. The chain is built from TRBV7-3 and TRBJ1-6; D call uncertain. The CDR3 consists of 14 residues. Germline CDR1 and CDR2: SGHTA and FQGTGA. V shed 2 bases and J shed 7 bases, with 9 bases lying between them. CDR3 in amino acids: CASSLVPKNSPLHF. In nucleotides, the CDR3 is TGTGCCAGCAGCTTAGTGCCGAAGAATTCACCCCTCCACTTT.

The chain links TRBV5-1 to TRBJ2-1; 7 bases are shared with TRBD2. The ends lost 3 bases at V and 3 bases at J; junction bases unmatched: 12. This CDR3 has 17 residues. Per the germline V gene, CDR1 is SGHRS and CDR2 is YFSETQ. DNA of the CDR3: TGCGCCAGCAGCTGGGACGGCTCGGGGGGTTACTACAATGAGCAGTTCTTC. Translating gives CASSWDGSGGYYNEQFF.

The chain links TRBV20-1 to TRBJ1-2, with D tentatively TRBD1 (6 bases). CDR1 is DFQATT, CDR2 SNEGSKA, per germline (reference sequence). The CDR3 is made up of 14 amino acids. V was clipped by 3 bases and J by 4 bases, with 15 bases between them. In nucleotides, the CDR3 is TGCAGTGCTAGTCGGGGGGCTTATAGCTATGGCTACACCTTC. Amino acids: CSASRGAYSYGYTF.

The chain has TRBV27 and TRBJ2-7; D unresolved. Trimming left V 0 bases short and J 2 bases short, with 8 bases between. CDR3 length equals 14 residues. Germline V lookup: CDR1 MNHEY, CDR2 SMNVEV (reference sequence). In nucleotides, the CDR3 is TGTGCCAGCAGTTTATCCCAGGCGACCTACGAGCAGTACTTC. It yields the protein CASSLSQATYEQYF.

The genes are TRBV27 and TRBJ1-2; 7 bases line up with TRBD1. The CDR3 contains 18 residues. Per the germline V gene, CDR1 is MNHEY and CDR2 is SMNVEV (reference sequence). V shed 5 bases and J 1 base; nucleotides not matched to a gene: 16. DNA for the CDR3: TGTGCCAGCAGTATCCCCCTACAGGGGTGGGGGTTTAACTATGGCTACACCTTC. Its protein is CASSIPLQGWGFNYGYTF.

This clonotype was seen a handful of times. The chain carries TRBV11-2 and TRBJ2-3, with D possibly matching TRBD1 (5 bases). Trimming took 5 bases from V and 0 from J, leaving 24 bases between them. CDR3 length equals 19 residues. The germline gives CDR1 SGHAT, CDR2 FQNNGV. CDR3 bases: TGTGCCAGCAGCCCAGGGCGTGGGGCAGAGCCTCCTAGCACAGATACGCAGTATTTT. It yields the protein CASSPGRGAEPPSTDTQYF.

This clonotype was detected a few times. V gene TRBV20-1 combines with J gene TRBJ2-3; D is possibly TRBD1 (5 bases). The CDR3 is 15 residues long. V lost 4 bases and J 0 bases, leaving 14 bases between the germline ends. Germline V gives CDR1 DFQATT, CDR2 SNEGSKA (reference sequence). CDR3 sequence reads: CSAIWGGPSTDTQYF. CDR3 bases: TGCAGTGCTATTTGGGGCGGTCCTAGCACAGATACGCAGTATTTT.

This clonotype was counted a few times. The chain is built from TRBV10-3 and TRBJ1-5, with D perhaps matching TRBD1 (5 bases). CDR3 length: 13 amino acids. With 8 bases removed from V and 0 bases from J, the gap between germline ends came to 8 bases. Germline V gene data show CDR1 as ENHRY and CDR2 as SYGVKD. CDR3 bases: TGTGCCATCGGGGGTGATAGCAATCAGCCCCAGCATTTT. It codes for CAIGGDSNQPQHF.

CDR3 protein: CASIEGSRGRETQYF. CDR3 bases: TGTGCCAGCATAGAGGGTAGCAGGGGCAGAGAGACCCAGTACTTC. V gene TRBV6-1 combines with J gene TRBJ2-5, with a possible D match to TRBD1 (6 bases). The V gene's germline CDR1 is MNHNS and CDR2 SASEGT. The ends were cut back, 7 bases at V and 4 bases at J, with 19 bases in the middle. This CDR3 has 15 amino acids.

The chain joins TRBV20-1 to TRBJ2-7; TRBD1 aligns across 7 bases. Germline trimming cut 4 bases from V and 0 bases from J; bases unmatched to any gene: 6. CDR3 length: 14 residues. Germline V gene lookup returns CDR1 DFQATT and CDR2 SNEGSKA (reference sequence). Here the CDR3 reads CSAIPGQNSYEQYF. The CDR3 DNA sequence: TGCAGTGCTATTCCGGGACAGAACTCCTACGAGCAGTACTTC.

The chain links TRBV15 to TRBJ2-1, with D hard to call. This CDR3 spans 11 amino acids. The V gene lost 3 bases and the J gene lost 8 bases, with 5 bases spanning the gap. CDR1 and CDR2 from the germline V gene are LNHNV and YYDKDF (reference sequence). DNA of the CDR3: TGTGCCACCAGCAGCTCACATGAGCAGTTCTTC. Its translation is CATSSSHEQFF.

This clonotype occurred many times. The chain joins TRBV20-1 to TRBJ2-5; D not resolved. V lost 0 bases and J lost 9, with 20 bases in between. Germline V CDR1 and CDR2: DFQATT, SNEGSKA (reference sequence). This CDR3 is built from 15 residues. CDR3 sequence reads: CSARDLISERVAQYF. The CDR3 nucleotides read TGCAGTGCTAGAGATCTAATCTCCGAAAGGGTGGCCCAGTACTTC.

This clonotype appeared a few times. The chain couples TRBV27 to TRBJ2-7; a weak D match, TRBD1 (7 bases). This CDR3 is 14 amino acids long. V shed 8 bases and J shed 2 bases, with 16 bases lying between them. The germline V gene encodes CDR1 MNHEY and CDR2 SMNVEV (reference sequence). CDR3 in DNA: TGTGCCAGCGGGGGGAAGGGGGCGACCTACGAGCAGTACTTC. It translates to CASGGKGATYEQYF.

The DNA for the CDR3 is TGTGCCAGCAGTTACCCGGGACAGCGAAATTCACCCCTCCACTTT. Encoded protein: CASSYPGQRNSPLHF. The rearrangement joins TRBV6-2 or TRBV6-3 to TRBJ1-6, with 7 bases matching TRBD1. CDR3 size: 15 residues. The germline CDR1 and CDR2 sequences are MNHEY and SVGEGT. V trimming: 2 bases; J trimming: 7 bases; junction bases outside the gene matches: 5.

In DNA form, the CDR3 reads TGTGCCAGCAACCCAAGCGGGGGGCCCTACGAGCAGTACTTC. As protein: CASNPSGGPYEQYF. V usage is TRBV7-2 and J usage is TRBJ2-7; TRBD2 matches at 9 bases. CDR3 length: 14 residues. The ends lost 7 bases at V and 2 bases at J; junction bases unmatched: 6. Germline loops: CDR1 SGHTA, CDR2 FQGNSA.

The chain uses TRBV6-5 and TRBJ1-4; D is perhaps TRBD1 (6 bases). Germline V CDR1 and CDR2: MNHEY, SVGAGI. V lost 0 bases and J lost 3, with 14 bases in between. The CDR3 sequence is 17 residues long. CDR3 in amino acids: CASSYSYRANANEKLFF. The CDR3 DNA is TGTGCCAGCAGTTACTCGTACAGGGCCAATGCTAATGAAAAACTGTTTTTT.

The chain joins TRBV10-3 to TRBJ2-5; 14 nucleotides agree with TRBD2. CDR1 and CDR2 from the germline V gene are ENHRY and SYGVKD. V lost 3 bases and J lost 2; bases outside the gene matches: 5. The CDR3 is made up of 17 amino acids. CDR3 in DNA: TGTGCCATCAGTGATCCGGGACTAGCGGGGGAACAAGAGACCCAGTACTTC. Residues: CAISDPGLAGEQETQYF.

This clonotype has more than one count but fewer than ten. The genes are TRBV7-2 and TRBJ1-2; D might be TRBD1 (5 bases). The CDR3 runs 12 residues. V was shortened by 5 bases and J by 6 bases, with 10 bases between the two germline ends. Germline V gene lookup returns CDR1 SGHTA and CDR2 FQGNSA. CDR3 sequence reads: CASSPDTDGYTF. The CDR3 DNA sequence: TGTGCCAGCAGCCCGGACACTGATGGCTACACCTTC.

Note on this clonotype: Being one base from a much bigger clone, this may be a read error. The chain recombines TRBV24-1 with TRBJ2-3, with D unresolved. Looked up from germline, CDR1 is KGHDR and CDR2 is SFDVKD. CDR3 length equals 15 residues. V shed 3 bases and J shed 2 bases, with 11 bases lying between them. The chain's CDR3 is CATSDVGDPTDTQYF. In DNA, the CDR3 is TGTGCCACCAGTGATGTCGGTGACCCCACAGATACGCAGTATTTT.